This T cell receptor (beta chain) was retrieved from a study of blood T cells in healthy people across ages. Findings and caveats of the study: Diversity estimates from one million T cells were considered underestimates.

Every donor gave 9.5 to 10 milliliters of peripheral blood. A second roughly 6 to 12 cycle PCR used barcoded and J-beta primers. Each sample provided no less than 3 million CDR3-containing paired-end reads. One entry per CDR3 protein results from TCRdb running MiXCR on the 5' RACE reads. In the table there are nearly 1 million distinct CDR3 sequences, about 53% of which are singletons. Germline V gene data show CDR1 as MNHEY and CDR2 as SVGAGI. The ends lost 0 bases at V and 10 bases at J; junction bases unmatched: 1. This CDR3 is 13 amino acids long. Remarks on this clonotype: Its specificity is unknown.

This TCR was sampled from a woman aged 55-70 years in good health. Sequenced input: blood. The V and J genes are TRBV6-5 and TRBJ1-4; 8 nucleotides agree with TRBD1. CDR3 protein: CASSYSTGGKLFF. The DNA for the CDR3 is TGTGCCAGCAGTTACTCAACAGGGGGAAAACTGTTTTTT.